The 11 T cell receptor beta chains reported below all come from one sample, sequenced in a study of T cells in Graves' hyperthyroidism and ophthalmopathy. Using RNA transcripts as the source, TCR beta CDR3 regions were amplified. The HTBI primer set drove a first-round RT-PCR of the TCR CDR3. TCRdb processed the multiplex PCR reads anew with MiXCR; each CDR3 protein has one entry. The sample yields more than 550,000 distinct CDR3 sequences, around a sixth seen once. Sequenced sample: blood. The receptors originated from a man aged 45 to 65 with Graves' hyperthyroidism.

The chain links TRBV9 to TRBJ2-2; no clear D gene. Looked up from germline, CDR1 is SGDLS and CDR2 is YYNGEE. This CDR3 spans 14 amino acids. The V end was cut by 7 bases, the J end by 1 base, with 11 bases between. The DNA of the CDR3 is TGTGCCAGCGAATATTCTCTGAACACCGGGGAGCTGTTTTTT. It codes for CASEYSLNTGELFF. Full variable domain (missing parts from reference TRBV9 and TRBJ2-2): DSGVTQTPKHLITATGQRVTLRCSPRSGDLSVYWYQQSLDQGLQFLIQYYNGEERAKGNILERFSAQQFPDLHSELNLSSLELGDSALYFCASEYSLNTGELFFGEGSRLTVL.

This clonotype was seen repeatedly, ten times or more. The V gene is TRBV7-8, the J gene TRBJ2-3; D gene uncertain. Trimming removed 4 bases from V and 1 base from J, with 6 bases in between. Germline V CDR1 and CDR2: SGHVS, FQNEAQ. The CDR3 contains 13 residues. In DNA form, the CDR3 reads TGTGCCAGCAGCTCGGCGCGCACAGATACGCAGTATTTT. It is translated as CASSSARTDTQYF.

In its sample, this clonotype was seen many times. The V gene is TRBV7-9, the J gene TRBJ1-1; D not resolved. Per germline, CDR1 SEHNR and CDR2 FQNEAQ (reference sequence). V shed 2 bases and J shed 8 bases, with 15 bases lying between them. This CDR3 contains 14 residues. The CDR3 region has the DNA TGTGCCAGCAGCTTATCGGGTGTCGCAACCGAAGCTTTCTTT. Translating it yields CASSLSGVATEAFF.

This rearrangement joins TRBV5-4 to TRBJ2-3; D unresolved. Trimming removed 2 bases from V and 6 bases from J, with 13 bases in between. The CDR3 is made up of 14 amino acids. Germline CDR1 and CDR2: SGHNT and YYREEE (reference sequence). The CDR3 nucleotides are TGTGCCAGCAGCTTCCTCCCGATGGTGGATACGCAGTATTTT. Translating it yields CASSFLPMVDTQYF.

The chain joins TRBV19 to TRBJ1-1; D not resolved. Germline assignment: CDR1 LNHDA and CDR2 SQIVND (reference sequence). V gave up 4 bases and J gave up 7 bases, with 10 bases separating them. There are 12 residues in the CDR3. CDR3 sequence reads: CASSTGLFEAFF. DNA of the CDR3: TGTGCCAGTAGTACAGGCCTGTTTGAAGCTTTCTTT.

This chain joins TRBV3-2 and TRBJ2-3; the D call in the table, TRBD2, was not verified against the DNA. TRBV3-2 is listed as a pseudogene. The CDR3 is 16 amino acids. The CDR3 DNA follows: TGTGCCAGCAGCCAAGAACGGGCGGGAGGGCCGGATACGCAGTATTTT. Protein: CASSQERAGGPDTQYF.

This clonotype was detected ten times or more. This chain joins TRBV7-2 and TRBJ2-5; 11 bases are shared with TRBD1. J lost 2 bases, V lost 6 bases, and 2 bases had no gene match. The germline CDR1 and CDR2 sequences are SGHTA and FQGNSA. The CDR3 length is 14 residues. CDR3 residues: CASSRDRGQETQYF. CDR3 coding DNA: TGTGCCAGCAGTCGGGACAGGGGGCAAGAGACCCAGTACTTC.

This rearrangement joins TRBV19 to TRBJ2-2; D is uncertain. Germline CDR1 LNHDA, CDR2 SQIVND (reference sequence). The CDR3 is 14 residues long. Trimming took 7 bases from V and 5 from J, leaving 14 bases between them. This chain's CDR3 is CASTDPRRTGELFF. The CDR3 DNA follows: TGTGCCAGTACTGACCCAAGGAGAACCGGGGAGCTGTTTTTT.

In this sample, this clonotype turned up once. This CDR3 reads CASIWGGSLNTEAFF. DNA of the CDR3: TGTGCCAGCATCTGGGGGGGGAGCTTGAACACTGAAGCTTTCTTT. The chain combines TRBV28 with TRBJ1-1; possible D gene TRBD1, 5 bases. Trimming cost V 7 bases and J 0 bases, with 15 bases left between them. Germline CDR1 and CDR2: MDHEN and SYDVKM. The CDR3 contains 15 residues. Based on the CDR3 plus reference TRBV28 and TRBJ1-1, the full variable domain is DVKVTQSSRYLVKRTGEKVFLECVQDMDHENMFWYRQDPGLGLRLIYFSYDVKMKEKGDIPEGYSVSREKKERFSLILESASTNQTSMYLCASIWGGSLNTEAFFGQGTRLTVV.

This clonotype was picked up a small number of times. CDR3 in amino acids: CASSLASAGGNEKLFF. Written as DNA, the CDR3 is TGTGCCAGCAGCTTAGCCTCGGCAGGAGGTAATGAAAAACTGTTTTTT. The chain links TRBV7-9 to TRBJ1-4; D gene unclear. This CDR3 is built from 16 residues. CDR1 and CDR2 from the germline V gene are SEHNR and FQNEAQ (reference sequence). V was shortened by 0 bases and J by 4 bases, with 12 bases between the two germline ends.

As for this clonotype: A read error may explain this, as a much larger clone is one base away. The CDR3 protein is CASSRLLRDPSGELFF. CDR3 in DNA: TGTGCCAGCAGCCGTCTCTTACGGGACCCCAGCGGGGAGCTGTTTTTT. The rearrangement links TRBV13 to TRBJ2-2; possibly TRBD1 or TRBD2 for D (5 bases each). Deletions cut 5 bases from V and 7 bases from J, with 20 bases between. The V gene's germline CDR1 is PRHDT and CDR2 FYEKMQ (reference sequence). The CDR3 totals 16 residues.